The clone carrying this TCR beta chain was counted only a few times. Its antigen is currently unknown. TCR beta CDR3 regions were amplified from RNA transcripts. TCR CDR3 regions were first amplified by RT-PCR with HTBI primers. TCRdb re-called the multiplex PCR reads with MiXCR, one entry per CDR3 protein. In the table there are about 200,000 distinct CDR3 sequences, roughly 18% of which are singletons. The study left out patients who had uncontrolled infection, other autoimmune disease, pregnancy or lactation. These data belong to a study of T cells in Graves' hyperthyroidism and ophthalmopathy. V gave up 7 bases and J gave up 5 bases; unmatched junction bases: 11. CDR3 length: 16 residues. The germline V gene has CDR1 SGHKS and CDR2 YYEKEE (reference sequence). Study-wide results and limits: The majority of expanded thyroid clonotypes above 0.001 also appeared in blood. By a 13 V-J model, ophthalmopathy was set apart from stable hyperthyroidism.

The receptor was isolated from a man between 35 and 55 years old with Graves' hyperthyroidism. The sample comprised blood. The V call is TRBV5-5, the J call TRBJ2-3; TRBD2 matches at 12 bases. The chain's CDR3 is CASAIGLAGGQDTQYF. The CDR3 DNA reads as TGTGCCAGCGCCATAGGTCTAGCGGGGGGGCAAGATACGCAGTATTTT.